This TCR beta chain was profiled in a study of T cells in tuberculosis. Study overall: Sequenced TCRs come from CD1B-GMM tetramer-binding T cells. A South African cohort included IGRA-negative adolescents, latently infected IGRA-positive adolescents and adults with active tuberculosis.

Germline lookup yields CDR1 SEHNR and CDR2 FQNEAQ (reference sequence). This CDR3 comprises 14 residues. V lost 1 base and J 1 base, leaving 8 bases between the germline ends. Some clones are missing from TCRdb's copy, which holds only in-frame ones; the method was immunoSEQ multiplex PCR. The data contain 35,000 to 50,000 clones, roughly 94% of them singletons. Latent tuberculosis screening used tuberculin skin test and IGRA at entry. Each donor contributed about 100,000 T cells on average, unsorted. The J gene is TRBJ2-7, the V gene TRBV7-9; D might be TRBD2 (6 bases). Sequenced material: PBMCs. The TCR comes from a donor aged 10-30 years with latent tuberculosis or without tuberculosis infection. Some clones in this sample may be carry-over from other donors' samples. The CDR3 reads CASSLGGDSYEQYF. In DNA, the CDR3 is TGTGCCAGCAGCTTAGGGGGGGATTCCTACGAGCAGTACTTC.